The 25 T cell receptor beta chains below come from one sample, sequenced in a study of long-term antiretroviral therapy in people with HIV. At the survey level, the v3.0 immunoSEQ assay was run. Here immunoSEQ multiplex PCR was the method, and the copy in TCRdb shows in-frame clones only, minus some. The table records around 21,000 clones, 80% to 90% of them present only once. Sequenced here: unsorted PBMCs, sampled 0.2 years before starting antiretroviral therapy. The receptor source for this set is a young man with HIV.

V usage is TRBV11-2 and J usage is TRBJ1-2, with D possibly matching TRBD1 (5 bases). CDR1 is SGHAT, CDR2 FQNNGV, per germline. The CDR3 length is 14 residues. The ends were cut back, 1 base at V and 4 bases at J, with 10 bases in the middle. This CDR3 is CASSLVGGRYGYTF. For the CDR3, the DNA is TGTGCCAGCAGCTTAGTCGGGGGTCGCTATGGCTACACCTTC.

The rearrangement links TRBV18 to TRBJ2-5; 7 bases line up with TRBD2. V shed 6 bases, J shed 5 bases, and the junction held 12 bases outside the gene matches. Germline-derived CDR1 and CDR2 are KGHSH and LQKENI. The CDR3 totals 15 residues. The CDR3 coding sequence is TGTGCCAGCTCCCCTCCGAGGCGGGAGTGGGAGACCCAGTACTTC. Encoded protein: CASSPPRREWETQYF.

The chain carries TRBV25-1 and TRBJ1-1; the match to TRBD1 covers 7 bases. The length of the CDR3 is 13 residues. Germline CDR1 MGHDK, CDR2 SYGVNS. With 9 bases clipped from V and 0 bases from J, the junction kept 4 bases outside the gene matches. The CDR3, as DNA: TGTGCCAGTCTGGGACAGATGAACACTGAAGCTTTCTTT. It translates to CASLGQMNTEAFF.

The chain has TRBV7-2 and TRBJ2-5, with a possible D match to TRBD1 (6 bases). CDR1 and CDR2 (germline): SGHTA, FQGNSA. The CDR3 sequence is 17 residues long. V dropped 5 bases and J dropped 4 bases, with 23 bases sitting between them. CDR3: CASSIQGRNEIGETQYF. The CDR3 DNA reads as TGTGCCAGCAGCATACAGGGCCGAAATGAGATCGGAGAGACCCAGTACTTC.

The genes are TRBV6-5 and TRBJ2-7, with TRBD1 identical over 7 bases. J gave up 6 bases and V 0 bases, and 11 bases lay outside the gene matches. CDR3 length: 16 amino acids. From germline, CDR1 is MNHEY and CDR2 SVGAGI. CDR3 nucleotide sequence: TGTGCCAGCAGTTACTCGACAGGGCTTGAGGCGGGCGAGCAGTACTTC. Translation gives CASSYSTGLEAGEQYF.

The CDR3, as DNA: TGTGCCAGCAGCTTAGACCCGACTAGCGCCTACGAGCAGTACTTC. Protein sequence: CASSLDPTSAYEQYF. This rearrangement joins TRBV7-2 to TRBJ2-7; TRBD2 aligns across 8 bases. The germline CDR1 and CDR2 sequences are SGHTA and FQGNSA. V trimming: 1 base; J trimming: 2 bases; junction bases outside the gene matches: 4. The CDR3 runs to 15 residues.

The rearrangement joins TRBV9 to TRBJ1-2; the D is unclear. Per the germline V gene, CDR1 is SGDLS and CDR2 is YYNGEE. This CDR3 is built from 13 residues. The V end was cut by 5 bases, the J end by 6 bases, with 14 bases between. CDR3 residues: CASSSSDRHGYTF. As DNA, the CDR3 is TGTGCCAGCAGTTCGTCAGACCGCCATGGCTACACCTTC.

This chain uses TRBV7-6 with TRBJ2-3; the D is unclear. CDR1 is SGHVS and CDR2 is FNYEAQ in the germline V gene. Trimming stripped 1 base from V and 1 base from J, with 3 bases between. The CDR3 contains 13 residues. The CDR3 nucleotides are TGTGCCAGCAGCTTAGGGGGCACAGATACGCAGTATTTT. It yields the protein CASSLGGTDTQYF. Full variable domain (remainder filled in from reference TRBV7-6 and TRBJ2-3): GAGVSQSPRYKVTKRGQDVALRCDPISGHVSLYWYRQALGQGPEFLTYFNYEAQQDKSGLPNDRFSAERPEGSISTLTIQRTEQRDSAMYRCASSLGGTDTQYFGPGTRLTVL.

J is TRBJ1-2 and V is TRBV4-3; no reliable D call. Germline V gives CDR1 LGHNA, CDR2 YSLEER. This CDR3 is 15 amino acids long. The V gene lost 4 bases and the J gene lost 0 bases, with 12 bases spanning the gap. CDR3 nucleotide sequence: TGCGCCAGCAGCCCCTCGAGGGCATCTAACTATGGCTACACCTTC. This translates into CASSPSRASNYGYTF.

The chain links TRBV6-5 to TRBJ1-6; D is unclear. V was shortened by 7 bases and J by 10 bases, with 17 bases between the two germline ends. In germline, CDR1 is MNHEY, CDR2 SVGAGI. This CDR3 has 14 residues. In nucleotides, the CDR3 is TGTGCCAGCACCTCCGGACTGCAACGATCACCCCTCCACTTT. Its protein is CASTSGLQRSPLHF.

In its sample, this clone is medium-sized (0.01 to 0.1%). The chain combines TRBV5-1 with TRBJ2-7; D may be TRBD1 or TRBD2 (5 bases each). Per germline, CDR1 SGHRS and CDR2 YFSETQ. CDR3 length: 16 amino acids. V shed 1 base and J shed 2 bases, with 16 bases lying between them. DNA of the CDR3: TGCGCCAGCAGCTTGCGGCTTCAGGGACCAACCTACGAGCAGTACTTC. It encodes CASSLRLQGPTYEQYF.

On this clone: The sample has other DNA sequences that encode this CDR3 too. This chain uses TRBV5-6 with TRBJ1-1; no clear D. CDR1 and CDR2 from the germline V gene are SGHDT and YYEEEE. This CDR3 spans 12 amino acids. V lost 0 bases, J lost 3 bases, and 3 bases lay in between. The CDR3 DNA follows: TGTGCCAGCAGCTTGGGCGACACTGAAGCTTTCTTT. Its protein is CASSLGDTEAFF.

This clone was counted a single time. The chain has TRBV7-2 and TRBJ2-1; D gene unclear. Trimming stripped 5 bases from V and 1 base from J, with 18 bases between. Germline V gives CDR1 SGHTA, CDR2 FQGNSA. The CDR3 consists of 17 residues. CDR3 loop: CASSLRVTPGSYNEQFF. CDR3 DNA: TGTGCCAGCAGCCTAAGGGTAACTCCCGGTTCCTACAATGAGCAGTTCTTC.

The chain couples TRBV7-9 to TRBJ2-7; D is perhaps TRBD1 (6 bases). The CDR3 sequence is 13 residues long. Germline values: CDR1 SEHNR, CDR2 FQNEAQ (reference sequence). Trimming pared 5 bases from V and 2 bases from J, leaving 10 bases between. The CDR3 DNA reads as TGTGCCAGCAGCCCGACAGGAACCTACGAGCAGTACTTC. This translates into CASSPTGTYEQYF. Based on the CDR3 plus reference TRBV7-9 and TRBJ2-7, the full variable domain is DTGVSQNPRHKITKRGQNVTFRCDPISEHNRLYWYRQTLGQGPEFLTYFQNEAQLEKSRLLSDRFSAERPKGSFSTLEIQRTEQGDSAMYLCASSPTGTYEQYFGPGTRLTVT.

This chain connects TRBV28 to TRBJ1-5, with a weak D call TRBD1 (5 bases). Germline V gives CDR1 MDHEN, CDR2 SYDVKM. The CDR3 spans 14 residues. Trimming cost V 1 base and J 8 bases, with 12 bases left between them. The CDR3 spells CASSLSGSGEPQHF. The CDR3 DNA is TGTGCCAGCAGTTTATCAGGGTCGGGGGAGCCCCAGCATTTT.

V usage is TRBV29-1 and J usage is TRBJ2-3, with D perhaps matching TRBD2 (6 bases). Trimming shortened V by 8 bases and J by 6 bases, and 18 bases separated the two germline ends. Looked up from germline, CDR1 is SQVTM and CDR2 is ANQGSEA. This CDR3 has 13 residues. Written as DNA, the CDR3 is TGCAGCACTCAAGGCGGGGCGTTGGATACGCAGTATTTT. It specifies CSTQGGALDTQYF.

J is TRBJ1-2 and V is TRBV15; 8 bases agree with TRBD1. V shed 3 bases and J 1 base; nucleotides not matched to a gene: 1. This CDR3 has 14 amino acids. The germline gives CDR1 LNHNV, CDR2 YYDKDF (reference sequence). This CDR3 reads CATSRDRVNYGYTF. The CDR3 DNA follows: TGTGCCACCAGCAGGGACAGGGTTAACTATGGCTACACCTTC.

The chain employs TRBV7-6 and TRBJ2-1, with 8 bases identical to TRBD2. Germline values: CDR1 SGHVS, CDR2 FNYEAQ. Trimming took 2 bases from V and 3 from J; bases not matched to a gene: 3. The CDR3 has 15 amino acids. The CDR3 protein is CASSLYSGGYNEQFF. CDR3 sequence (DNA): TGTGCCAGCAGCTTATACAGCGGGGGCTACAATGAGCAGTTCTTC.

This clone has a single count. This sequence joins TRBV6-1 and TRBJ2-6; 7 bases line up with TRBD1. The CDR3 has 18 amino acids. V trimming: 4 bases; J trimming: 0 bases; junction bases outside the gene matches: 9. CDR1 and CDR2 (germline): MNHNS, SASEGT. Here the CDR3 reads CASSGPLQGTSGANVLTF. CDR3 nucleotide sequence: TGTGCCAGCAGTGGACCGTTACAGGGGACCTCTGGGGCCAACGTCCTGACTTTC.

DNA for the CDR3: TGTGCCACCGGGTCCTCAGGGAAGGAAGCTTTCTTT. Residues: CATGSSGKEAFF. The chain is built from TRBV2 and TRBJ1-1; D might be TRBD1 (5 bases). The germline V gene has CDR1 SNHLY and CDR2 FYNNEI. The CDR3 is 12 amino acids. V was clipped by 10 bases and J by 8 bases, with 17 bases between them.

This chain connects TRBV9 to TRBJ2-7; D assignment may be TRBD1 or TRBD2 (5 bases each). The CDR3 has 14 amino acids. The V end was cut by 4 bases, the J end by 0 bases, with 11 bases between. CDR1 and CDR2 from the germline V gene are SGDLS and YYNGEE. CDR3 amino acids: CASSPAGTSYEQYF. In nucleotides, the CDR3 is TGTGCCAGCAGCCCAGCCGGGACCTCCTACGAGCAGTACTTC.

The gene calls are TRBV4-3 and TRBJ2-3; D unclear. Germline V CDR1 and CDR2: LGHNA, YSLEER. The V end lost 1 base, the J end lost 2 bases, and 10 bases lay between the germline ends. The CDR3 runs 15 residues. CDR3 nucleotide sequence: TGCGCCAGCAGCCAAGGATTTCGGGTCACAGATACGCAGTATTTT. The encoded protein is CASSQGFRVTDTQYF.

The chain combines TRBV30 with TRBJ2-1; D tentatively reads TRBD1 or TRBD2 (5 bases each). Germline CDR1 and CDR2: GTSNPN and SVGIG (reference sequence). Trimming pared 2 bases from V and 8 bases from J, leaving 16 bases between. The CDR3 is 14 amino acids. CDR3 amino acids: CAWSWSARGDEQFF. As DNA, the CDR3 is TGTGCCTGGAGTTGGAGCGCCAGAGGGGATGAGCAGTTCTTC.

The rearrangement links TRBV11-2 to TRBJ2-3; 10 nucleotides align to TRBD2. The CDR3 consists of 15 residues. CDR1 SGHAT and CDR2 FQNNGV come from the germline V gene. The J segment lost 5 bases and the V segment lost 5 bases, leaving 7 bases of the junction unmatched. The CDR3 sequence is CASSLSGRVEDTQYF. The CDR3 nucleotides read TGTGCCAGCAGCCTCAGCGGGAGGGTTGAAGATACGCAGTATTTT.

This clone was seen only once. CDR3 loop: CAIIAGTGRDTEAFF. CDR3 coding DNA: TGTGCCATCATCGCCGGGACAGGGCGGGACACTGAAGCTTTCTTT. The J gene is TRBJ1-1, the V gene TRBV10-3; 9 bases match TRBD1. Germline V gene data show CDR1 as ENHRY and CDR2 as SYGVKD. V shed 7 bases, J shed 3 bases, and the junction held 9 bases outside the gene matches. The CDR3 has 15 amino acids.